Sequencing of this TCR beta chain was carried out in a study of blood T cells in healthy people across ages. In this sample, this clonotype turned up a few times. One junction end disagrees with the germline gene, perhaps due to a read error. Combining a sample-barcoded 5' primer with a J-beta primer mix, a second PCR ran for roughly 7 to 12 cycles. Carrying 12 random nucleotides, a template-switch adaptor labeled each individual cDNA molecule. TCRdb itself ran the 5' RACE reads through MiXCR, one entry per CDR3 protein. The table has 250,000 to 300,000 distinct CDR3 sequences, 25% to 30% seen once. Germline V CDR1 and CDR2: MDHEN, SYDVKM. CDR3 size: 13 residues.

The chain is built from TRBV28 and TRBJ2-5, with D unclear. Specimen: blood. The sequence derives from a woman in her seventies in good health. CDR3 bases: TGTGTCAGCAGCCCCCCCAAACTGGAGACCCAGTACTTC. Its protein product is CVSSPPKLETQYF.